This T cell receptor beta chain is from a study of CD8+ T cells in alopecia areata. Whole-study context: The study gave treated patients oral tofacitinib at 5 to 10 mg twice daily. Treatment ran 6 to 18 months, with 6 months of follow-up afterward.

Germline V gene lookup returns CDR1 SEHNR and CDR2 FQNEAQ (reference sequence). Losses at the gene ends were 5 bases for V and 4 bases for J; bases not matched to a gene: 5. The CDR3 is 14 residues long. Reverse transcription of extracted RNA yielded cDNA, which provided the sequencing template. The assay was immunoSEQ multiplex PCR, and TCRdb's table has in-frame clones only and misses some. The sample shows 170,000 or so clones, 63% of them seen only once. This sequence originates from a human donor with alopecia areata. V gene TRBV7-9 combines with J gene TRBJ2-1; 7 nucleotides agree with TRBD2. The sequencing used CD4+ T cells sorted from blood, collected at week 0. The CDR3, as DNA: TGTGCCAGCAGCCTCAGCGGGGATTACAATGAGCAGTTCTTC. As protein: CASSLSGDYNEQFF.